A selection of T cell receptor beta chains follows, all from one sample in a study of cytomegalovirus exposure and HLA in healthy donors. Produced via immunoSEQ multiplex PCR; TCRdb's table is partial and in-frame only. This repertoire comprises more than 130,000 clones; its ten largest clones make up roughly 3%. The sample was PBMCs. The receptors here all came from a man aged 40-55 years in good health and CMV-seronegative. Each CDR3 is given with its conserved first and last residue. A D gene is named only where the DNA matches it firmly.

>TRBJ2-5|TRBV19|NA
TGTGCCAGTAGTATACAGACACAAGAGACCCAGTACTTC
CASSIQTQETQYF
>TRBJ2-7|TRBV6-6|NA
TGTGCCAGCAGTTACTCAGAGGAGGAGCAGTACTTC
CASSYSEEEQYF
>TRBJ1-1|TRBV5-8|TRBD1
TGTGCCAGCAGCTTCCCCGGGACAGGACTATATGAAGCTTTCTTT
CASSFPGTGLYEAFF
>TRBJ2-2|TRBV6-4|NA
TGTGCCAGCAGTCGGTCGAACACCGGGGAGCTGTTTTTT
CASSRSNTGELFF
>TRBJ2-7|TRBV5-1|TRBD1
TGCGCCAGCAGCTTGAGGGACAGGGGCTACGAGCAGTACTTC
CASSLRDRGYEQYF
>TRBJ1-4|TRBV4-1|NA
TGCGCCAGCAGCCGTGGGCTAGGGAGGGATAATGAAAAACTGTTTTTT
CASSRGLGRDNEKLFF
>TRBJ2-5|TRBV11-2|NA
TGTGCCAGCAGCCTAGGTCCCCTACAGGGTAAGGCACAAGAGACCCAGTACTTC
CASSLGPLQGKAQETQYF
>TRBJ2-7|TRBV7-2|TRBD1
TGTGCCAGCAGCGGGCGGGGACAGGGGGCCTACGAGCAGTACTTC
CASSGRGQGAYEQYF
>TRBJ2-3|TRBV15|TRBD2
TGTGCCACCAGCAGAGATTTCTCCGGGGGGGCGAGGGATACGCAGTATTTT
CATSRDFSGGARDTQYF
>TRBJ1-5|TRBV12-5|NA
TGTGCTAGTGGTTTCGCATCCGGGGACACCGAAAATAGCAATCAGCCCCAGCATTTT
CASGFASGDTENSNQPQHF
>TRBJ1-1|TRBV6-5|TRBD1
TGTGCCAGCAGTCCCGGACAGGTAGGAGGCACTGAAGCTTTCTTT
CASSPGQVGGTEAFF
>TRBJ1-2|TRBV25-1|TRBD1
TGTGCCAGCAGTGGTGACAGGGCTCCCCTCTATGGCTACACCTTC
CASSGDRAPLYGYTF
>TRBJ2-1|TRBV5-1|NA
TGCGCCAGCAGACCCTCAGGTAATGAGCAGTTCTTC
CASRPSGNEQFF
>TRBJ2-2|TRBV29-1|NA
TGCAGCGGCCGAGACACCGGGGAGCTGTTTTTT
CSGRDTGELFF
>TRBJ2-3|TRBV28|TRBD1
TGTGCCAGCAGTATCGGGACAGGGGGTACAGATACGCAGTATTTT
CASSIGTGGTDTQYF
>TRBJ2-2|TRBV5-1|NA
TGCGCCAGCAGCTTCGGACAGAACACCGGGGAGCTGTTTTTT
CASSFGQNTGELFF
>TRBJ1-2|TRBV5-1|NA
TGCGCCAGCAGCGTGGCAGGGGACTATGGCTACACCTTC
CASSVAGDYGYTF
>TRBJ1-6|TRBV6-1|NA
TGTGCCAGCAGTGAAAGGAGCTCCTATAATTCACCCCTCCACTTT
CASSERSSYNSPLHF
>TRBJ2-7|TRBV7-2|TRBD1
TGTGCCAGCAGCATGGGACAGGGGGCTGGAGAGCAGTACTTC
CASSMGQGAGEQYF
>TRBJ1-2|TRBV18|NA
TGTGCCAGCTCACCACCAGACTATAGTTATGGCTACACCTTC
CASSPPDYSYGYTF
>TRBJ2-3|TRBV2|TRBD1
TGTGCCAGCAGTGGAAGACAGGGGCAGAGCACAGATACGCAGTATTTT
CASSGRQGQSTDTQYF
>TRBJ2-2|TRBV5-1|TRBD1
TGCGCCAGCAGCTTCCACGACAGGGGACACACCGGGGAGCTGTTTTTT
CASSFHDRGHTGELFF
>TRBJ2-7|TRBV5-1|TRBD1
TGCGCCAGCATGCCCGACAGGGACGTCGAGCAGTACTTC
CASMPDRDVEQYF
>TRBJ1-1|TRBV19|NA
TGTGCCAGTAGTGTAGAGGGCCGGAACACTGAAGCTTTCTTT
CASSVEGRNTEAFF
>TRBJ2-3|TRBV4-3|TRBD1
TGCGCCAGCAGACGAAACACTGACAGGGCTGATACGCAGTATTTT
CASRRNTDRADTQYF
>TRBJ2-2|TRBV9|NA
TGTGCCAGCAGCGTAGGGAAGGGGGTTTCCGGGGAGCTGTTTTTT
CASSVGKGVSGELFF
>TRBJ1-3|TRBV2|TRBD1
TGTGCCAGCAGTGAAGGGAACAGGGGGACCATATATTTT
CASSEGNRGTIYF
>TRBJ2-7|TRBV11-2|TRBD1
TGTGCCAGCAGCAAACCCAGGGGGAAAACAGTGCAGTACTTC
CASSKPRGKTVQYF
>TRBJ2-7|TRBV5-1|NA
TGCGCCAGCAGCTTGGTTACGGGGAGCTCCTACGAGCAGTACTTC
CASSLVTGSSYEQYF
>TRBJ2-7|TRBV19|TRBD1
TGTGCCAGTAGTATAAGGGGGCGCAAATCCCACGAGCAGTACTTC
CASSIRGRKSHEQYF
>TRBJ1-2|TRBV7-9|NA
TGTGCCAGCAGTCTAGAGGGTGACTATGGCTACACCTTC
CASSLEGDYGYTF
>TRBJ2-7|TRBV7-8|TRBD1
TGTGCCAGCAGCTTCTCCGGGACAGGGTCCTACGAGCAGTACTTC
CASSFSGTGSYEQYF
>TRBJ2-1|TRBV27|NA
TGTGCCAGCAGTTTCAGCCTAGCGTTCTACAATGAGCAGTTCTTC
CASSFSLAFYNEQFF
>TRBJ2-3|TRBV19|NA
TGTGCCAGTAGTATAAAGGGGATGGCTGCAGATACGCAGTATTTT
CASSIKGMAADTQYF
>TRBJ2-3|TRBV7-6|TRBD1
TGTGCCAGCAGCTTAGGGACAGGAACAAAAGATACGCAGTATTTT
CASSLGTGTKDTQYF
>TRBJ2-7|TRBV7-9|TRBD1
TGTGCCAGCAGCCTCCGGGACAGGGGCACCTACGAGCAGTACTTC
CASSLRDRGTYEQYF
>TRBJ1-3|TRBV5-6|NA
TGTGCCAGCAGCTTGGGCGCAGGGAACGGAAACACCATATATTTT
CASSLGAGNGNTIYF
>TRBJ2-1|TRBV6-1|TRBD2
TGTGCCAGCAGTGCCTCTGTAGGCGGGGGAAACAATGAGCAGTTCTTC
CASSASVGGGNNEQFF
>TRBJ2-1|TRBV4-2|TRBD2
TGTGCCAGCAGCCAAGTCGCGGGGGACGGCAATGAGCAGTTCTTC
CASSQVAGDGNEQFF
>TRBJ2-3|TRBV4-3|TRBD2
TGCGCCAGCAGCTTATTAGCGGGAACTAGCACAGATACGCAGTATTTT
CASSLLAGTSTDTQYF
>TRBJ1-3|TRBV7-9|NA
TGTGCCAGCAGCTTATGGGCCAGCTCTGGAAACACCATATATTTT
CASSLWASSGNTIYF
>TRBJ1-3|TRBV6-6|NA
TGTGCCAGCAGTTACTTCCCTCGAACACCCGGAAACACCATATATTTT
CASSYFPRTPGNTIYF
>TRBJ1-6|TRBV19|TRBD1
TGTGCCAGTAGTAGGGGACAGGGGGCGCAAGAAAATTCACCCCTCCACTTT
CASSRGQGAQENSPLHF
>TRBJ1-5|TRBV6-1|TRBD1
TGTGCCAGCAGTAAGACAGGGGGCACTGGTCAGCCCCAGCATTTT
CASSKTGGTGQPQHF
>TRBJ1-1|TRBV10-3|NA
TGTGCCATCAGTGATCCGGGACAACCGAACACTGAAGCTTTCTTT
CAISDPGQPNTEAFF
>TRBJ2-7|TRBV28|NA
TGTGCCAGCAGACAGGGTGGAACGTCCTACGAGCAGTACTTC
CASRQGGTSYEQYF
>TRBJ2-5|TRBV11-2|TRBD2
TGTGCCAGCAGCTTCCAATCATTTAGGGCTAGCGGGGGGGAGACCCAGTACTTC
CASSFQSFRASGGETQYF
>TRBJ2-1|TRBV7-2|TRBD2
TGTGCCAGCAGCTGGGGAGCGGGGATTGAGCAGTTCTTC
CASSWGAGIEQFF
>TRBJ2-2|TRBV7-2|TRBD2
TGTGCCAGCAGCGTCCGGGCGGGGGGCACCGGGGAGCTGTTTTTT
CASSVRAGGTGELFF
>TRBJ1-5|TRBV18|TRBD1
TGTGCCAGCTCACCGACAGGGGACACGCAGCCCCAGCATTTT
CASSPTGDTQPQHF
>TRBJ2-7|TRBV18|NA
TGTGCCAGCTCACAGACAGTTACCTACGAGCAGTACTTC
CASSQTVTYEQYF